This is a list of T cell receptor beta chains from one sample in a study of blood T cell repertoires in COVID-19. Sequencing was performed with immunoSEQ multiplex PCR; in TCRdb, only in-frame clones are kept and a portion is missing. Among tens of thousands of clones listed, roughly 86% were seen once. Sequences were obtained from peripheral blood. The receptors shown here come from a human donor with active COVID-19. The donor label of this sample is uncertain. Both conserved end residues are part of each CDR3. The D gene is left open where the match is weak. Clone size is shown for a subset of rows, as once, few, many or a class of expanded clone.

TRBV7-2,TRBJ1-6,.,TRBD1,TGTGCCAGCAGCGCCGGAGGGGGCGCACGATTCAGGTCACCCCTCCACTTT,CASSAGGGARFRSPLHF
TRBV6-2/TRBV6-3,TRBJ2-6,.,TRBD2,TGTGCCAGCAGCCCCGGAGGACTAGCGGGGGCAGGGGCCAACGTCCTGACTTTC,CASSPGGLAGAGANVLTF
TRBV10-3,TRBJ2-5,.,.,TGTGCCATCAGTGAAGGGGGGGCCGGGAAGACCCAGTACTTC,CAISEGGAGKTQYF
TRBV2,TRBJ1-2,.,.,TGTGCCAGCAGTGAATGGCAGGGGAACTATGGCTACACCTTC,CASSEWQGNYGYTF
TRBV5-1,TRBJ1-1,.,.,TGCGCCAGCAGCCCACAGGGTCTGGCCACTGAAGCTTTCTTT,CASSPQGLATEAFF
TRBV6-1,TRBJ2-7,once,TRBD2,TGTGCCAGCAGTGAAGCGGGACTAGCGGGGGGACGCTACTACGAGCAGTACTTC,CASSEAGLAGGRYYEQYF
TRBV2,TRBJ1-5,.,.,TGTGCCAGCAGTGTTTTCGGCAATCAGCCCCAGCATTTT,CASSVFGNQPQHF
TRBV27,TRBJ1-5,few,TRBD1,TGTGCCAGCAGCTGGACCGGGACAGGCGTCCAGCCCCAGCATTTT,CASSWTGTGVQPQHF
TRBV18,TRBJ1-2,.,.,TGTGCCAGCTCACCCCTCCAAGCGGGACCGAGCTATGGCTACACCTTC,CASSPLQAGPSYGYTF
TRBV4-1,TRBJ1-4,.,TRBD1,TGCGCCAGCAGCCAAATCCGGGACAGGGGAAGTCGAACTAATGAAAAACTGTTTTTT,CASSQIRDRGSRTNEKLFF
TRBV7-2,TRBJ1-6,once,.,TGTGCCAGCAGCTTAGACTTCGCAGGGATTAATTCACCCCTCCACTTT,CASSLDFAGINSPLHF
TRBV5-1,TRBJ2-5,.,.,TGCGCCAGCAGCTTCCCGGACTACCAAGAGACCCAGTACTTC,CASSFPDYQETQYF
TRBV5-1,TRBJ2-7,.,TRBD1,TGCGCCAGCAGCTCCGGGACAGGGGGGGTCGGAAGGTTGTACGAGCAGTACTTC,CASSSGTGGVGRLYEQYF
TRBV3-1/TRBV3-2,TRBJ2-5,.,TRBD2,TGTGCCAGCAGTCCCGGACTAGGGCAAGAGACCCAGTACTTC,CASSPGLGQETQYF
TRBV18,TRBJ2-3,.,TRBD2,TGTGCCAGCTCACTCTCGTCCGCGGGGGGATTCACAGATACGCAGTATTTT,CASSLSSAGGFTDTQYF
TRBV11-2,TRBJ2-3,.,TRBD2,TGTGCCAGCAGCCGCAGACGGGTGACTAGCGGGGGGACGTTAGATACGCAGTATTTT,CASSRRRVTSGGTLDTQYF
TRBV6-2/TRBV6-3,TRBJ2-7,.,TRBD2,TGTGCCAGCAGTTACTCCGGGACTAGCGGGGGGATGAGTCCCTACGAGCAGTACTTC,CASSYSGTSGGMSPYEQYF
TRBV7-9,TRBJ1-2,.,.,TGTGCCAGCAGCTTCCCGGACAGCTATGGCTACACCTTC,CASSFPDSYGYTF
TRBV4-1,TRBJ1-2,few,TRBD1,TGCGCCAGCAGCCCAGAGGGACAGATGGACCTCTATGGCTACACCTTC,CASSPEGQMDLYGYTF
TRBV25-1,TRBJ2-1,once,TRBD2,TGTGCCAGCAGTGAGCGGGGGGGCTTCTATGAGCAGTTCTTC,CASSERGGFYEQFF
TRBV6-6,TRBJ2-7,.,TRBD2,TGTGCCAGCAGTCACCCCGTGCCCCGTTTAGCGGGGGGTACCCACGAGCAGTACTTC,CASSHPVPRLAGGTHEQYF
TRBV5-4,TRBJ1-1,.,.,TGTGCCAGCAGCTCCTACCTTAACACTGAAGCTTTCTTT,CASSSYLNTEAFF
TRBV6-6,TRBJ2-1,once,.,TGTGCCAGATATCGACTAGAGGTCAATGAGCAGTTCTTC,CARYRLEVNEQFF
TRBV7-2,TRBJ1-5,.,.,TGTGCCAGCAGTCCAAACGGACAGTCGCACCAGCCCCAGCATTTT,CASSPNGQSHQPQHF
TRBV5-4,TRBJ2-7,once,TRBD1,TGTGCCAGCAGCCCGAGGAGGGGACAGGTCCACTACGAGCAGTACTTC,CASSPRRGQVHYEQYF
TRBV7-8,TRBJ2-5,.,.,TGTGCCAGCAGCCCCGGAGGATACCAAGAGACCCAGTACTTC,CASSPGGYQETQYF
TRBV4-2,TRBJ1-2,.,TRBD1,TGTGCCAGCAGCCAAGATCTTAACTCGGGACAGGGCCATGGCTACACCTTC,CASSQDLNSGQGHGYTF
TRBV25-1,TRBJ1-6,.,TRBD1,TGTGCCAGCAGAGTACAGGGGGCCTATAATTCACCCCTCCACTTT,CASRVQGAYNSPLHF
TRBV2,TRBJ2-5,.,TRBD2,TGTGCCGGCCGTGGGGCGGGGGGGGTCCAGGCCCAGTACTTC,CAGRGAGGVQAQYF
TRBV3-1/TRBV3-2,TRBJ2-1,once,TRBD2,TGTGCCAGCAGGCGACTAGCGGGGGGGGACAATGAGCAGTTCTTC,CASRRLAGGDNEQFF
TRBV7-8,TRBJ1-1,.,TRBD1,TGTGCCAGCAGCTTCGGGACAGACCCACTAGAGGGAGCTTTCTTT,CASSFGTDPLEGAFF
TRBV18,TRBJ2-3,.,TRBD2,TGTGCCAGCTCACCCGGGGGGATCAGCACAGATACGCAGTATTTT,CASSPGGISTDTQYF
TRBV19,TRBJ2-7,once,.,TGTGCCAGTAGTGCCCCGGGGGAGAGCTCCTACGAGCAGTACTTC,CASSAPGESSYEQYF
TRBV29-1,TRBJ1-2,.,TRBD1,TGCAGCGTTGCTTTAGGGACAGGGGGTGATGGCTACACCTTC,CSVALGTGGDGYTF
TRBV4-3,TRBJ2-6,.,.,TGCGCCAGCAGCCCACGGACAGCCGCCTCTGGGGCCAACGTCCTGACTTTC,CASSPRTAASGANVLTF
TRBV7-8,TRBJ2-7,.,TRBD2,TGTGCCAGCAGCCCCCGGGGGGGCCCCTTACTCGAGCAGTACTTC,CASSPRGGPLLEQYF
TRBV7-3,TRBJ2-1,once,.,TGTGCCAGCAGTTCCGGACTAACGACGAGTGAGCAGTTCTTC,CASSSGLTTSEQFF